The present TCR beta chain was sequenced within a study of metastatic and nonmetastatic thyroid tumors. Overall study context: Repertoires were compared across blood and tumor or nodule tissue from malignant and benign thyroid patients. Study-level findings and limits: Benign nodules reportedly had significantly lower TCR beta diversity than malignant thyroid tumors in blood and tumor.

Ahead of thyroid surgery, no patient had received treatment of any kind. Authors' methods: CDR3 differences across clinicopathological groups were used to build a distant-metastasis classifier for papillary thyroid cancer. Using MiXCR, TCRdb re-called clones from the PCR reads. These V and J calls rely on TCRdb rather than the paper's analysis. The sample comprises about 69,000 clones, approximately 15% of which are singletons, and over 6.5% rests with the top ten. The sample holds many counts of this clone. Antigen specificity is unknown. The sample comprised blood. This receptor was obtained from a male donor with papillary thyroid cancer or a benign thyroid nodule (not recorded which). Some clones in this sample may be carry-over from other donors' samples.

The CDR3 loop reads CASSRHNEKLFF. CDR3 DNA: TGTGCCAGCAGCCGTCATAATGAAAAACTGTTTTTT. The chain couples TRBV25-1 to TRBJ1-4, with D uncertain. Deletions cut 6 bases from V and 4 bases from J, with 6 bases between. This CDR3 region has 12 residues. From germline, CDR1 is MGHDK and CDR2 SYGVNS.